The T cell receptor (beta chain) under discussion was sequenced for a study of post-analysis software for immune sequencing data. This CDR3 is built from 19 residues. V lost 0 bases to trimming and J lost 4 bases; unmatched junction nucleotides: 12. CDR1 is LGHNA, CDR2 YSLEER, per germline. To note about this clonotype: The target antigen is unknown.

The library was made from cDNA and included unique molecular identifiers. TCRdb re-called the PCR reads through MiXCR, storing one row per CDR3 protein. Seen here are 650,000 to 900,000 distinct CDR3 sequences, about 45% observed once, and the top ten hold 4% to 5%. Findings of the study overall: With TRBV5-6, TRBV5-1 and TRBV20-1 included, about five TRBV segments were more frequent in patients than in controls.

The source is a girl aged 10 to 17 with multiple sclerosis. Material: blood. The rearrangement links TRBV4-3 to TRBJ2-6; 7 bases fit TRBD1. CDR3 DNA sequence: TGCGCCAGCAGCCAAGATATGGGACAGAGGGTAGCAGGGGCCAACGTCCTGACTTTC. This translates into CASSQDMGQRVAGANVLTF.